The T cell receptor beta chain under discussion was sequenced for a study of early T cells in non-severe SARS-CoV-2 infection. Study-level findings and limits: Database matching using VDJdb favored anti-spike CD8 responses, with private and CD4 specificities left missing.

Unique molecular identifiers were added to individual cDNA molecules. In TCRdb, the 5' RACE reads were re-called with MiXCR into one record per CDR3 protein. The sample includes about 81,000 distinct CDR3 sequences, around 14% of them seen just once. The ends were cut back, 1 base at V and 4 bases at J, with 5 bases in the middle. This CDR3 comprises 12 residues. Per the germline V gene, CDR1 is SGHAT and CDR2 is FQNNGV. With respect to this clonotype: Its matching antigen is unknown.

The clonotype comes from an adult who was a healthcare worker with PCR-confirmed SARS-CoV-2 infection or an uninfected control (not recorded which). Sequencing used whole blood. This chain links TRBV11-2 with TRBJ2-7, with a tentative D call TRBD2 (5 bases). The CDR3 protein is CASSLGEYEQYF. CDR3 in DNA: TGTGCCAGCAGCTTAGGGGAGTACGAGCAGTACTTC. The whole variable domain, remainder taken from reference TRBV11-2 and TRBJ2-7, is EAGVAQSPRYKIIEKRQSVAFWCNPISGHATLYWYQQILGQGPKLLIQFQNNGVVDDSQLPKDRFSAERLKGVDSTLKIQPAKLEDSAVYLCASSLGEYEQYFGPGTRLTVT.